This T cell receptor beta chain came from a study of control samples from healthy donors and cancer patients. Using immunoSEQ multiplex PCR, the repertoire was profiled, and TCRdb retains in-frame clones only, with some absent. The sample yields about 140,000 clones, about 90% seen once. V was shortened by 0 bases and J by 6 bases, with 13 bases between the two germline ends. Germline lookup yields CDR1 SGHKS and CDR2 YYEKEE (reference sequence). The CDR3 covers 15 residues. This rearrangement joins TRBV5-5 to TRBJ1-5; a weak D match, TRBD1 (5 bases). Sequencing was carried out using blood. The TCR was taken from a man aged 18 to 29 in good health. The CDR3 region has the DNA TGTGCCAGCAGCTTGGCATACAGGTCCGGTCAGCCCCAGCATTTT. It encodes CASSLAYRSGQPQHF.